The T cell receptor beta chain under discussion was sequenced for a study of shared clonotypes between healthy human individuals. Study conclusions and caveats: Around 5% was the fraction of naive CD4 clonotypes found shared across four donors. Generation probability values for non-shared clonotypes were lower than those for clonotypes shared by all four donors. Only blood was sampled; tissue repertoires likely differ.

At deep level, the assay was performed. The data were produced by immunoSEQ multiplex PCR, yet TCRdb's version contains in-frame clones alone and is incomplete. The sample records around 700,000 clones, 92% being singletons. Only CD45RO-negative cells positively selected for CCR7 counted as naive CD8 cells, so terminally differentiated effector memory CD45RA+ cells were excluded. About this clone itself: Antigen specificity is unknown.

The CDR3 runs to 15 residues. The ends were cut back, 7 bases at V and 2 bases at J, with 17 bases in the middle. Germline CDR1 is SGHTA and CDR2 is FQGNSA. Specimen: naive CD8+ T cells sorted from blood. The gene calls are TRBV7-2 and TRBJ1-1; possibly TRBD1 for D (6 bases). This sequence was found in a man aged 30-40 years in good health. The CDR3: CASTVSWGANTEAFF. Written as DNA, the CDR3 is TGTGCCAGCACCGTGTCCTGGGGGGCCAACACTGAAGCTTTCTTT.